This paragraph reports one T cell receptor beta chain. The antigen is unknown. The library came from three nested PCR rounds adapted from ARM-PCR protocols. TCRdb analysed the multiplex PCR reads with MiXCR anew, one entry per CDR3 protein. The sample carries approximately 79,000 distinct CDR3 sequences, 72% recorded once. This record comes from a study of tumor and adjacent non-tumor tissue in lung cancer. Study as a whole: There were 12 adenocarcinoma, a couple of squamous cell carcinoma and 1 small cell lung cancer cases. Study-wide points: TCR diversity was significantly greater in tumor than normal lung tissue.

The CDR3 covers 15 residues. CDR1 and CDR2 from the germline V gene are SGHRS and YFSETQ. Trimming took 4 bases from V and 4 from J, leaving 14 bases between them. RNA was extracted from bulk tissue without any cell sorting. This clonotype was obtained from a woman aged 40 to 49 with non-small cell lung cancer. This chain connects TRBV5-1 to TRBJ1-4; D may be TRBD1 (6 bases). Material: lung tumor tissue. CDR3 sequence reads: CASSRPGQNNEKLFF. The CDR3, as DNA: TGCGCCAGCAGCCGTCCCGGACAGAATAATGAAAAACTGTTTTTT.